This TCR beta chain was recovered during a study of blood T cell repertoires in COVID-19. Study-wide context: Whether acute or convalescent, the COVID-19 samples came from the United States, Italy and Spain. Nucleic acid was either cDNA or gDNA, and it came from T cells, B-cell-depleted T cells, or PBMCs.

This clone was counted once. Using immunoSEQ multiplex PCR, the repertoire was profiled, and TCRdb retains in-frame clones only, with some absent. The sample includes approximately 260,000 clones, 80% to 90% of them seen just once. The germline V gene encodes CDR1 SGHAT and CDR2 FQNNGV. Trimming took off 1 base at V and 0 bases at J, with 7 bases between the two ends. The CDR3 is made up of 14 amino acids. The receptor was derived from a woman aged 70-85 years with acute or convalescent COVID-19. Sequenced input: peripheral blood. This chain joins TRBV11-2 and TRBJ2-7; D is undetermined. CDR3 sequence: CASSLASASYEQYF. CDR3 sequence (DNA): TGTGCCAGCAGCTTAGCTAGTGCCTCCTACGAGCAGTACTTC.